This note documents a single T cell receptor beta chain sequence. Its antigen remains unknown. UMIs and a universal primer site were added when TCR cDNA was made by 5'RACE template switching. Each CDR3 protein gets one entry after TCRdb re-called the 5' RACE reads with MiXCR. Seen here are more than 450,000 distinct CDR3 sequences, 21% observed once, and the top ten hold roughly a sixth. This sample is part of a study of T cells after yellow fever vaccination. General study points: Re-detected after boosting: most primary clones, 96% of CD4 and about 85% of CD8. Only a small proportion of the clonotypes turned up in both the CD4 and the CD8 compartments, likely arising from convergent recombination.

The V and J ends lost 7 bases and 5 bases respectively, with 14 bases between them. Germline V gives CDR1 SGHTA, CDR2 FQGNSA. This CDR3 region has 13 residues. The rearrangement joins TRBV7-2 to TRBJ1-1; D gene ambiguous. The sequence was collected from a man aged 18 to 30 who received the YFV17D yellow fever vaccine. Here the sequenced sample was PBMCs, taken roughly 20 days after the first yellow fever vaccination. CDR3 bases: TGTGCCAGCACCCTGAGGGAGGGAACTGAAGCTTTCTTT. Translating it yields CASTLREGTEAFF.